This TCR beta chain was sequenced in a study of regulatory and conventional T cells in RAG deficiency. Profiling relied on immunoSEQ multiplex PCR, and the TCRdb table lists in-frame clones only, not all of them. The sample shows fewer than 30,000 clones, around 96% of them seen only once. Blood CD4+ CD25-low CD127-high conventional T cells supplied the genomic DNA template. On this clone: Its antigen remains unknown.

CDR1 SGHTA and CDR2 FQGTGA come from the germline V gene. The CDR3 is 14 residues long. V gave up 2 bases and J gave up 5 bases; unmatched junction bases: 5. Study-wide results and caveats: In Omenn syndrome, Treg and Tconv repertoires overlapped >75%. RAG-deficient patients showed markedly lower Shannon entropy and higher Simpson indices than control T-cell subsets.

The data also belong to a second study, concerning regulatory T cells. That report notes: The PCR used 52 TRBV and 13 TRBJ primers. In patients, unique TRB V-J pairs were restricted and V/J usage skewed, especially in Tregs.

The specimen was CD25- CD4+ T cells sorted from blood. The chain joins TRBV7-3 to TRBJ2-5; 7 bases align to TRBD2. The source is a human donor in good health. The CDR3 is CASSLSGEGETQYF. The CDR3 DNA reads TGTGCCAGCAGCTTATCGGGGGAGGGTGAGACCCAGTACTTC.